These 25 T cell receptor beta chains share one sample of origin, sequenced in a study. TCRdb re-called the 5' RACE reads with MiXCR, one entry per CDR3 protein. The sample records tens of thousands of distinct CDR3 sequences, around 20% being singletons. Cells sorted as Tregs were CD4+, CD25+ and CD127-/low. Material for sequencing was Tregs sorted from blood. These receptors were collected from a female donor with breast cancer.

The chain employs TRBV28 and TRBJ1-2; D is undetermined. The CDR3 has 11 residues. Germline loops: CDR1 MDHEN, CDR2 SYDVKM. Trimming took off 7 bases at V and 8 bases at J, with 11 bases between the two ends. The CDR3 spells CASTQDEGYTF. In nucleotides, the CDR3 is TGTGCCAGCACCCAAGACGAGGGCTACACCTTC.

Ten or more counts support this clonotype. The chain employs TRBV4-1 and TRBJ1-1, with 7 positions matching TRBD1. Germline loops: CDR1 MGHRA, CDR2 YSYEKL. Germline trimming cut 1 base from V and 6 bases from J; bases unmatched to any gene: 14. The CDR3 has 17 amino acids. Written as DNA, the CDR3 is TGCGCCAGCAGCCAAGGCCCAGCGACAGGGAACGAGGCTGAAGCTTTCTTT. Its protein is CASSQGPATGNEAEAFF.

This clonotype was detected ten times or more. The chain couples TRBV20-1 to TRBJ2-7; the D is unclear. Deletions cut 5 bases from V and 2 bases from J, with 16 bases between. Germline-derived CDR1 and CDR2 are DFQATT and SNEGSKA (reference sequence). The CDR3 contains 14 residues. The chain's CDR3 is CSASEAGTAYEQYF. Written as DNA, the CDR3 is TGCAGTGCTTCCGAGGCAGGTACCGCCTACGAGCAGTACTTC.

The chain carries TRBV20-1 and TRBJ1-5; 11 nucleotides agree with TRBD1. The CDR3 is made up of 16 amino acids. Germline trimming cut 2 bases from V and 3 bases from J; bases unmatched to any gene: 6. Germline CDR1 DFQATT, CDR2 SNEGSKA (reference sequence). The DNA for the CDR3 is TGCAGTGCTAGATCTCGGGACAGGGGGTCCAATCAGCCCCAGCATTTT. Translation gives CSARSRDRGSNQPQHF.

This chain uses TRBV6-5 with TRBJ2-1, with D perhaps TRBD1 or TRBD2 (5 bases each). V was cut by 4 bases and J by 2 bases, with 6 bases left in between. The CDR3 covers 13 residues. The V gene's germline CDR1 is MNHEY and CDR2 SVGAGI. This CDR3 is CASSWGTYNEQFF. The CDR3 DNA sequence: TGTGCCAGCAGTTGGGGGACCTACAATGAGCAGTTCTTC.

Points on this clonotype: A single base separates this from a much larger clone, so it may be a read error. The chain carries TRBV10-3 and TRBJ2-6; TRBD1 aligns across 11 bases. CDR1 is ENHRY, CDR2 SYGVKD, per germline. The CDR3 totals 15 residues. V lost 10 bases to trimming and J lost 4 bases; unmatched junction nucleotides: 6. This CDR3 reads CASSGQGAGANVLTF. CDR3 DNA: TGTGCCAGCAGCGGACAGGGGGCCGGGGCCAACGTCCTGACTTTC.

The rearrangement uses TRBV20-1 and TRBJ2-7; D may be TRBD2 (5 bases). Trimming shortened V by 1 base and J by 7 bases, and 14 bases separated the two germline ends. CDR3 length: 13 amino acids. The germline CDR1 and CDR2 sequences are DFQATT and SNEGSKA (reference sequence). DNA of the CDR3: TGCAGTGCTAGAGCGCCGGGCCCGGGGGAGCAGTACTTC. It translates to CSARAPGPGEQYF.

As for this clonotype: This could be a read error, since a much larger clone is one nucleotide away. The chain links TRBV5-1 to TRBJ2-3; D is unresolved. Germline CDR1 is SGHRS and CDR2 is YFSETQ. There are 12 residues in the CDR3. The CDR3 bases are TGCGCCAGCAGCTTGGGAGCAGATACGCTGTATTTT. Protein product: CASSLGADTLYF.

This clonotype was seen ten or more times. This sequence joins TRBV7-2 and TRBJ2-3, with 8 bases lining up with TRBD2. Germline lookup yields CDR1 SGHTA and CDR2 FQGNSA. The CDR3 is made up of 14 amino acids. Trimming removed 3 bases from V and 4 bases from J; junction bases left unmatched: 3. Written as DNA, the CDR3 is TGTGCCAGCAGCTTCCCCGGGAGGGCAGATACGCAGTATTTT. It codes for CASSFPGRADTQYF.

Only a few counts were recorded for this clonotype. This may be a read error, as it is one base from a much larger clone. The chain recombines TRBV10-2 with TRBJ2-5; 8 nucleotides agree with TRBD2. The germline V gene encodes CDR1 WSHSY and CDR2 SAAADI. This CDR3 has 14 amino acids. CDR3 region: CASSGPDGRETQHF. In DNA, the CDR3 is TGCGCCAGCAGTGGGCCCGACGGGAGGGAGACCCAGCACTTC.

CDR3 in amino acids: CSAPGLAREEAYEQYF. DNA of the CDR3: TGCAGTGCCCCGGGACTAGCGAGAGAAGAGGCCTACGAGCAGTACTTC. The rearrangement joins TRBV20-1 to TRBJ2-7; 10 bases are a match to TRBD2. Germline loops: CDR1 DFQATT, CDR2 SNEGSKA (reference sequence). V dropped 6 bases and J dropped 2; count of bases not matched to a gene: 13. This CDR3 contains 16 residues.

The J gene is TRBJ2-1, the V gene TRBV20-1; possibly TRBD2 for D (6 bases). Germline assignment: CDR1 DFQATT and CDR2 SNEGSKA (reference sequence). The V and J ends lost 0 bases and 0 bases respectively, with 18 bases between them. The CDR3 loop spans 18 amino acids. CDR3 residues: CSARELLGGILSYNEQFF. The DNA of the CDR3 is TGCAGTGCTAGAGAGCTTTTGGGCGGGATACTCTCCTACAATGAGCAGTTCTTC.

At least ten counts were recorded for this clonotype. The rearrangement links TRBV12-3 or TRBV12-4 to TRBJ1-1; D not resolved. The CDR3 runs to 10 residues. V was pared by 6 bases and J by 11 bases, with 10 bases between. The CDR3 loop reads CASSGVGAFF. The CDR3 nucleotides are TGTGCCAGCAGCGGTGTGGGGGCTTTCTTT.

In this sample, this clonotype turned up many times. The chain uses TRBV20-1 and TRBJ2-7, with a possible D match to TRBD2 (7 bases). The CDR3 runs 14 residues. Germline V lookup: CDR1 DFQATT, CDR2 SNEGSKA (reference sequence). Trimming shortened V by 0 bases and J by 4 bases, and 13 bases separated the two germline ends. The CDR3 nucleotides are TGCAGTGCTAGAGATGTTGGGGGGGCTTACGAGCAGTACTTC. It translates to CSARDVGGAYEQYF.

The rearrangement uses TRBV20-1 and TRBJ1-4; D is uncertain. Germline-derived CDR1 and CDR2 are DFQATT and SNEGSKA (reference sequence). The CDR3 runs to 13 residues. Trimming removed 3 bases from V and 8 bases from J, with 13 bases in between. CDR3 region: CSASPRPGEKLFF. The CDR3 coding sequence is TGCAGTGCTAGCCCACGCCCTGGGGAAAAACTGTTTTTT.

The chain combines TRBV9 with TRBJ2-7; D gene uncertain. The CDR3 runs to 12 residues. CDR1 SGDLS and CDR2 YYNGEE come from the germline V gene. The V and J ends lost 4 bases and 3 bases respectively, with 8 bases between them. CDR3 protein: CASSPSGYEQYF. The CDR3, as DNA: TGTGCCAGCAGCCCCTCCGGCTACGAGCAGTACTTC.

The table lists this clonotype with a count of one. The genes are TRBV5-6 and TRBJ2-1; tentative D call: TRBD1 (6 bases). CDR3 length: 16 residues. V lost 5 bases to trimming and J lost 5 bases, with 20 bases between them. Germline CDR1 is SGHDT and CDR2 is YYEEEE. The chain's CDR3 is CASSTGTQILHNEQFF. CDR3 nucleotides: TGTGCCAGCAGTACCGGGACACAGATACTCCACAATGAGCAGTTCTTC. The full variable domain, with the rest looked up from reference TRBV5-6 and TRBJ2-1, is DAGVTQSPTHLIKTRGQQVTLRCSPKSGHDTVSWYQQALGQGPQFIFQYYEEEERQRGNFPDRFSGHQFPNYSSELNVNALLLGDSALYLCASSTGTQILHNEQFFGPGTRLTVL.

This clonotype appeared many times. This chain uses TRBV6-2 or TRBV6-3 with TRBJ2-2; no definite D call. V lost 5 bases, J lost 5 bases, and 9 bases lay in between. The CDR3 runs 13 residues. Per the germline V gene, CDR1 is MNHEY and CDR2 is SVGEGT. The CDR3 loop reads CASSRTTTGELFF. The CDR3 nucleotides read TGTGCCAGCAGTCGGACCACTACCGGGGAGCTGTTTTTT.

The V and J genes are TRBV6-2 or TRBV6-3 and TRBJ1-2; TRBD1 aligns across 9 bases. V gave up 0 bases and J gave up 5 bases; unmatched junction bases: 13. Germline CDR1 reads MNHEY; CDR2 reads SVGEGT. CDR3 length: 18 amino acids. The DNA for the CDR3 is TGTGCCAGCAGTTACTCACGCCGGGACAGGGCAGGATGGTATGGCTACACCTTC. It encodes CASSYSRRDRAGWYGYTF.

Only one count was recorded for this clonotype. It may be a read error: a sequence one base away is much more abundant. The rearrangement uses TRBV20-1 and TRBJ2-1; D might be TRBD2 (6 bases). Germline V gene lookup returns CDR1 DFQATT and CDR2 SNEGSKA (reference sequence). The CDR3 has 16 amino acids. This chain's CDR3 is CSAGDPSGSSYNEQFF. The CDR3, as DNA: TGCAGTGCTGGAGATCCCTCCGGGAGCTCCTACAATGAGCAGTTCTTC.

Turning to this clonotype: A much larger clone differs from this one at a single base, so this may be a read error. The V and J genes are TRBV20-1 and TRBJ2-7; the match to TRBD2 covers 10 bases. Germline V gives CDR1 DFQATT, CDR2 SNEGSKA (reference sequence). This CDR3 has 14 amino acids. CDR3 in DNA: TGCAGTGCTAGAGATGGGACTAGCGCCTACGAGCAGTGCTTC. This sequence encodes CSARDGTSAYEQCF.

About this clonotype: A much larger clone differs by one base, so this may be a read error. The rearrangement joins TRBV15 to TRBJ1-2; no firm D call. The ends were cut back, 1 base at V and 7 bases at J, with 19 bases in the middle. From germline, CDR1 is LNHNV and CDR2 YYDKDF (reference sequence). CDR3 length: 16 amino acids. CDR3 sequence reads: CATSRGRGAGRSGYTF. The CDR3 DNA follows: TGTGCCACCAGCAGAGGTCGTGGAGCAGGAAGGAGTGGCTACACCTTC.

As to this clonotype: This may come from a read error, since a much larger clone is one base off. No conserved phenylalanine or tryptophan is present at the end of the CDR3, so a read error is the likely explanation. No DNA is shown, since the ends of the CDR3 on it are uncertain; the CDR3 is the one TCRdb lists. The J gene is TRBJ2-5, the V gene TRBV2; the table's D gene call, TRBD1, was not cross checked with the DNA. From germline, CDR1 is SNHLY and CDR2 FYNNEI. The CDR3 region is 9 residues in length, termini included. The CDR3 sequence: CASEGPPYC.

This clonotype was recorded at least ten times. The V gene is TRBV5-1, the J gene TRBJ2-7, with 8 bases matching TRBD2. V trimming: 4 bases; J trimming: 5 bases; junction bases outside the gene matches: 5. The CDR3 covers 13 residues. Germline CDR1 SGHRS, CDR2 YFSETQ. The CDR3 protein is CASSPAGEDEQYF. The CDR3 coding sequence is TGCGCCAGCAGCCCAGCGGGAGAGGACGAGCAGTACTTC.

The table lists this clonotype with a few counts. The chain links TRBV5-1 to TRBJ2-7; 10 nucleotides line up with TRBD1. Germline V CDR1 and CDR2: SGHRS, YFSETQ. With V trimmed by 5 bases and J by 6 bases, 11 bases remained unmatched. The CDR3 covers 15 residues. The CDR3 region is CASSQVGTGVSEQYF. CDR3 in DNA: TGCGCCAGCAGTCAAGTGGGGACAGGGGTAAGCGAGCAGTACTTC. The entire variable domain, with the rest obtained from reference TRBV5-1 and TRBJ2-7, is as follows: KAGVTQTPRYLIKTRGQQVTLSCSPISGHRSVSWYQQTPGQGLQFLFEYFSETQRNKGNFPGRFSGRQFSNSRSEMNVSTLELGDSALYLCASSQVGTGVSEQYFGPGTRLTVT.